This record concerns one T cell receptor beta chain sequence. This specimen belongs to a study of blood T cell repertoires in COVID-19. Study details: Acute and convalescent COVID-19 specimens originated in the United States, Italy and Spain. Sources were T cells, B-cell-depleted T cells, or PBMCs; the material itself was cDNA or gDNA.

TCRdb keeps only in-frame clones here, not all; method: immunoSEQ multiplex PCR. The sample holds roughly 320,000 clones, more than 80% seen once. Followed over time, Seattle patients had been enrolled while infection was active. The germline V gene encodes CDR1 KGHSH and CDR2 LQKENI. The ends lost 8 bases at V and 8 bases at J; junction bases unmatched: 2. The CDR3 spans 10 residues. The J gene is TRBJ1-2, the V gene TRBV18; TRBD1 agrees at 7 bases. The source material was peripheral blood. This receptor was taken from a woman in her forties or fifties with COVID-19, enrolled during active disease. This chain's CDR3 is CASRDSGYTF. In DNA, the CDR3 is TGTGCCAGCCGGGACAGCGGCTACACCTTC.